The subject of this entry is one TCR beta chain. The target of this receptor is not known. Base qualities are not provided; no much larger clone lies one nucleotide away. The sample comes from a study of cytomegalovirus exposure and HLA in healthy donors (dated by TCRdb to 2016 to 2017). Looking at the study overall: The 650 to 750 repertoires of the first cohort and the 120 or so validation repertoires were produced on the same platform, according to a later analysis. A separate validation cohort of approximately 120 different subjects was used in addition to the approximately 700-subject first cohort. The study combined high-throughput TCR immunosequencing, statistical association of individual TCRs with disease status, and machine learning to predict cytomegalovirus infection status. The study was designed to test whether signatures of past pathogen exposure could be identified by cataloging public T cell receptors.

CDR3 length: 15 amino acids, cysteine to phenylalanine. Left in the record is the CDR3 DNA by itself, 45 bases read in frame from the first base. After removal of 2 bases from V and 3 bases from J, the junction retains 7 bases not matched to a gene. Taken from the germline V gene, the CDR1 and CDR2 loops are WSHSY and SAAADI. Study-level results and caveats: In the study, roughly 160 TCR beta chains were listed as associated with cytomegalovirus. In vitro tests confirmed that a few of the cytomegalovirus-associated TCR beta chains recognize cytomegalovirus antigens. The classifier was reported to diagnose cytomegalovirus status with high specificity and sensitivity in both the original cohort and the validation cohort. According to the authors, the approach could potentially be generalized to other disease states and immunological phenotypes. A later analysis lacked HLA typing for the validation cohort, so it scored co-occurrence in that cohort across all 110 or so repertoires. While some public TCRs were present in many individuals, most TCR sequences turned up only very rarely across donors. In a later analysis, TCRs clustered in the first cohort were found to also tend to co-occur in the approximately 110 validation repertoires, with roughly 93% of cluster scores above 0.

The donors belonged to the validation cohort of around 120 subjects, which was separate from the approximately 700-subject first cohort. The library came from the immunoSEQ multiplex PCR assay. Concerning the study's data processing: A statistical classification framework was developed to diagnose cytomegalovirus status using the catalog of TCR beta chain sequences. The source is immuneACCESS, and TCRdb retained only in-frame sequences with V and J called. Part of the clones is not carried over; for the studies checked, unresolved V genes explain less than half of this, and the remainder is unexplained. The DNA was the basis for D and trimming; V, J and clone size are from that table. The sample records approximately 270,000 clones, about 86% of which are singletons. The top ten hold around 1% of the sample.

This TCR derives from a woman under 30 in good health and CMV-seronegative. The chain employs TRBV10-2 and TRBJ2-7, and 7 junction bases match TRBD2. The sample consisted of PBMCs. The nucleotide sequence reads as follows: TGCGCCAGCAGTGAGACCCGGGAGGTGGACTACGAGCAGTACTTC. It translates as CASSETREVDYEQYF.